These 9 T cell receptor beta chains were sequenced from one sample in a study of cytomegalovirus exposure and HLA in healthy donors. Sequencing used immunoSEQ multiplex PCR; TCRdb keeps in-frame clones, though not all of them. The sample holds roughly 120,000 clones, around 89% seen once. Sample: PBMCs. These receptors all stem from a woman younger than 45 in good health and CMV-seropositive.

The V call is TRBV5-1, the J call TRBJ2-3; 11 nucleotides match TRBD1. The CDR3 has 16 residues. The germline V gene encodes CDR1 SGHRS and CDR2 YFSETQ. V lost 4 bases and J lost 0; bases outside the gene matches: 4. DNA of the CDR3: TGCGCCAGCAGCATCGGGACAGGGGGTAGCACAGATACGCAGTATTTT. This translates into CASSIGTGGSTDTQYF.

The chain recombines TRBV9 with TRBJ2-2; possible D gene TRBD1, 5 bases. The CDR3 consists of 15 residues. CDR1 SGDLS and CDR2 YYNGEE come from the germline V gene. V shed 2 bases and J shed 3 bases, with 11 bases lying between them. CDR3 coding DNA: TGTGCCAGCAGCGTTAAATCAGGGTACACCGGGGAGCTGTTTTTT. It codes for CASSVKSGYTGELFF. The full variable domain, with the rest looked up from reference TRBV9 and TRBJ2-2, is DSGVTQTPKHLITATGQRVTLRCSPRSGDLSVYWYQQSLDQGLQFLIQYYNGEERAKGNILERFSAQQFPDLHSELNLSSLELGDSALYFCASSVKSGYTGELFFGEGSRLTVL.

CDR3 loop: CASSQRQFASPLHF. The CDR3 DNA reads TGTGCCAGCAGCCAAAGACAGTTTGCATCACCCCTCCACTTT. The chain combines TRBV7-2 with TRBJ1-6, with D possibly being TRBD1 (5 bases). The CDR3 totals 14 residues. Germline values: CDR1 SGHTA, CDR2 FQGNSA. V was cut by 5 bases and J by 10 bases, with 15 bases left in between.

The V and J genes are TRBV5-1 and TRBJ2-2; 9 bases are a match to TRBD1. CDR3 length: 15 residues. Germline V CDR1 and CDR2: SGHRS, YFSETQ. Losses at the gene ends were 4 bases for V and 7 bases for J; bases not matched to a gene: 8. The DNA of the CDR3 is TGCGCCAGCAGCCTCCGGGACAGGGTCCACGGGGAGCTGTTTTTT. Translating it yields CASSLRDRVHGELFF.

CDR3 bases: TGTGCCAGCAGTCTAGAGGGGGGGGGCTTCCAAGCTTTCTTT. Protein sequence: CASSLEGGGFQAFF. The chain recombines TRBV4-2 with TRBJ1-1, with a possible D match to TRBD1 (6 bases). Trimming left V 6 bases short and J 9 bases short, with 20 bases between. The length of the CDR3 is 14 residues. The germline CDR1 and CDR2 sequences are LGHNA and YNFKEQ.

The chain combines TRBV28 with TRBJ2-5; D not resolved. Trimming stripped 1 base from V and 2 bases from J, with 11 bases between. CDR3 size: 15 residues. The germline V gene encodes CDR1 MDHEN and CDR2 SYDVKM. The CDR3 region is CASSLFGGRQETQYF. CDR3 nucleotide sequence: TGTGCCAGCAGTTTATTTGGTGGCAGGCAAGAGACCCAGTACTTC.

V gene TRBV5-1 combines with J gene TRBJ2-1; 10 bases are shared with TRBD2. The germline gives CDR1 SGHRS, CDR2 YFSETQ. The CDR3 is made up of 16 amino acids. J gave up 6 bases and V 1 base, and 7 bases lay outside the gene matches. CDR3 coding DNA: TGCGCCAGCAGCTTGTTAGCGGGGGGCCAGAGCAATGAGCAGTTCTTC. Translated, it gives CASSLLAGGQSNEQFF.

This chain joins TRBV5-6 and TRBJ2-1; 13 bases map to TRBD2. CDR3 length: 15 amino acids. With 2 bases clipped from V and 6 bases from J, the junction kept 2 bases outside the gene matches. Germline CDR1 reads SGHDT; CDR2 reads YYEEEE. The CDR3: CASSLLAGGPNEQFF. CDR3 coding DNA: TGTGCCAGCAGCTTACTAGCGGGGGGGCCCAATGAGCAGTTCTTC.

V gene TRBV5-6 combines with J gene TRBJ2-3, with 11 bases that match TRBD2. The ends lost 3 bases at V and 3 bases at J; junction bases unmatched: 6. CDR1 SGHDT and CDR2 YYEEEE come from the germline V gene. The CDR3 has 16 amino acids. CDR3 nucleotide sequence: TGTGCCAGCAGCTCACTAGCGGGGGAAAAGACAGATACGCAGTATTTT. Residues: CASSSLAGEKTDTQYF.